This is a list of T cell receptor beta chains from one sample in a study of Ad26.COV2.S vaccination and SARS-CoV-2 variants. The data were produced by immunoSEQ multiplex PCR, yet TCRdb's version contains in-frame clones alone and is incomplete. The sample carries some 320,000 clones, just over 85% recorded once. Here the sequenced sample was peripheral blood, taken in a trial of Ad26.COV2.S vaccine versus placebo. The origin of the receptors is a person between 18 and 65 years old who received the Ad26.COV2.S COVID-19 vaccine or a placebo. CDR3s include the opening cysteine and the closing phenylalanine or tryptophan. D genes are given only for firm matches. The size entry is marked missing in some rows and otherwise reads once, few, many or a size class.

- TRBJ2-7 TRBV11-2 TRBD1 TGTGCCAGCAGCTTAGGGTCCGGGACAGGGGCCGAGCAGTACTTC CASSLGSGTGAEQYF
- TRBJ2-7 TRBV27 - TGTGCCAGCGGGTTGGACTACGAGCAGTACTTC CASGLDYEQYF
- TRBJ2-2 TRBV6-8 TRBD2 TGTGCCAGCAGGGGGGTTAGCGGGGGACTTCCCACCGGGGAGCTGTTTTTT CASRGVSGGLPTGELFF
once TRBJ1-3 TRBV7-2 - TGTGCCAGCAGCTTAGACGGAAATTCTGGAAACACCATATATTTT CASSLDGNSGNTIYF
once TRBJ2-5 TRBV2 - TGTGCCAGCAGTCCTAACAGACTAGTCCAAGAGACCCAGTACTTC CASSPNRLVQETQYF
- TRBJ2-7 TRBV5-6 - TGTGCCAGCAGCTTCCAAGGTTTTAACGAGCAGTACTTC CASSFQGFNEQYF
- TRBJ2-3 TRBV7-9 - TGTGCCAGCAGCTTAGGTAGGACGGATACGCAGTATTTT CASSLGRTDTQYF
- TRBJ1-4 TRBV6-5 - TGTGCCAGCGTCTTTACTGGGGATGGCAATGAAAAACTGTTTTTT CASVFTGDGNEKLFF
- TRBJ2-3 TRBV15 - TGTGCCACCAGCATCCGAGGGGGGTCCACAGATACGCAGTATTTT CATSIRGGSTDTQYF
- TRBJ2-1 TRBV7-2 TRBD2 TGTGCCAGCAGCACACCCTCGGGGGGGCAGTTCTTC CASSTPSGGQFF
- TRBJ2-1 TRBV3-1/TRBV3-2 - TGTGCCAGCAGCCCCCTTAGGGTGCCCAATGAGCAGTTCTTC CASSPLRVPNEQFF
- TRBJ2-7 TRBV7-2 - TGTGCCAGCAGCTTAGGGCCCCTCTACGAGCAGTACTTC CASSLGPLYEQYF
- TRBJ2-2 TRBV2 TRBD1 TGTGCCAGCAGGGCGACAGGGCTCGGCACCGGGGAGCTGTTTTTT CASRATGLGTGELFF
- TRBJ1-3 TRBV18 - TGTGCCAGCTCACTAACCAGGGAGATACTCTCTGGAAACACCATATATTTT CASSLTREILSGNTIYF
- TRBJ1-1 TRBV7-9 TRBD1 TGTGCCAGCAGCCCGACAGGGGGCGCGGGCACTGAAGCTTTCTTT CASSPTGGAGTEAFF
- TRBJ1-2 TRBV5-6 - TGTGCCAGCAGCTTGGGCGGTCAGTCCTATGGCTACACCTTC CASSLGGQSYGYTF
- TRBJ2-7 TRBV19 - TGTGCCAGTAGTATAGGACAGGATACCTACGAGCAGTACTTC CASSIGQDTYEQYF